Below are 16 T cell receptor beta chains sequenced from a single sample in a study of control samples from healthy donors and cancer patients. The assay was immunoSEQ multiplex PCR, and TCRdb's table has in-frame clones only and misses some. The repertoire includes about 100,000 clones, approximately 90% of them detected once, and about 7.8% sits in the top ten. Sample: blood. All receptors come from a man aged 25 to 40 in good health.

V and J are TRBV6-5 and TRBJ2-5; D unresolved. Germline lookup yields CDR1 MNHEY and CDR2 SVGAGI. V was clipped by 4 bases and J by 7 bases, with 10 bases between them. This CDR3 is 12 amino acids long. The CDR3 sequence: CASSLPGRTQYF. CDR3 sequence (DNA): TGTGCCAGCAGTTTACCGGGTCGGACCCAGTACTTC.

The V call is TRBV21-1, the J call TRBJ2-1; TRBD2, the table's D call, was not compared with the DNA. TRBV21-1 is a pseudogene segment. This CDR3 contains 17 residues. The CDR3 spells CASSKALARSSYNEQFF. In DNA, the CDR3 is TGTGCCAGCAGCAAAGCGCTTGCGCGGAGCTCCTACAATGAGCAGTTCTTC.

V is TRBV5-4 and J is TRBJ2-3; D is unclear. CDR3 length: 16 amino acids. Germline V lookup: CDR1 SGHNT, CDR2 YYREEE (reference sequence). Deletions cut 1 base from V and 2 bases from J, with 14 bases between. Here the CDR3 reads CASSLNRVRNTDTQYF. In nucleotides, the CDR3 is TGTGCCAGCAGCTTGAACCGGGTACGGAACACAGATACGCAGTATTTT.

This clone was picked up a small number of times. This chain connects TRBV20-1 to TRBJ1-6; D unresolved. Germline values: CDR1 DFQATT, CDR2 SNEGSKA (reference sequence). V lost 3 bases and J 13 bases, leaving 16 bases between the germline ends. The CDR3 covers 13 residues. CDR3 nucleotides: TGCAGTGCTAGTGGCACAGCCGACGGGCCCCTCCACTTT. Its protein is CSASGTADGPLHF.

This clone has a single count. This chain uses TRBV12-3 or TRBV12-4 with TRBJ2-5; D gene ambiguous. The V end was cut by 6 bases, the J end by 5 bases, with 4 bases between. This CDR3 has 10 residues. The CDR3 sequence: CASRGETQYF. DNA for the CDR3: TGTGCCAGCAGAGGGGAGACCCAGTACTTC.

The genes are TRBV6-5 and TRBJ2-5; 7 bases align to TRBD1. CDR1 is MNHEY and CDR2 is SVGAGI in the germline V gene. Unmatched junction bases numbered 12, after V lost 10 bases and J lost 1 base. The CDR3 is 15 residues long. CDR3 loop: CATQRDRARQETQYF. The CDR3 DNA reads as TGTGCCACTCAACGAGACAGGGCTCGCCAAGAGACCCAGTACTTC.

This clone has only one observation. The V and J genes are TRBV3-1 (or the pseudogene TRBV3-2) and TRBJ2-5; 8 bases fit TRBD2. The CDR3 loop spans 14 amino acids. Germline V lookup: CDR1 LGHDT, CDR2 YNNKEL (reference sequence). The V gene end was trimmed by 4 bases and the J gene end by 3 bases; junction bases not matched to a gene: 4. The CDR3: CASSLGLGEETQYF. The CDR3 nucleotides read TGTGCCAGCAGCCTGGGACTAGGTGAAGAGACCCAGTACTTC.

The sample holds one count of this clone. The chain joins TRBV5-8 to TRBJ2-3, with TRBD2 matching 14 bases. V dropped 4 bases and J dropped 7; count of bases not matched to a gene: 5. The germline V gene encodes CDR1 SGHTS and CDR2 YDEGEE. The CDR3 has 15 residues. CDR3 DNA: TGTGCCAGCAGCAGGACTAGCGGGGGGACCCATACGCAGTATTTT. Its protein is CASSRTSGGTHTQYF. Filled out from reference TRBV5-8 and TRBJ2-3, the complete variable domain reads EAGVTQSPTHLIKTRGQQATLRCSPISGHTSVYWYQQALGLGLQFLLWYDEGEERNRGNFPPRFSGRQFPNYSSELNVNALELEDSALYLCASSRTSGGTHTQYFGPGTRLTVL.

V is TRBV6-5 and J is TRBJ2-3; D not resolved. The V gene lost 2 bases and the J gene lost 2 bases, with 14 bases spanning the gap. Germline V gene data show CDR1 as MNHEY and CDR2 as SVGAGI. The CDR3 contains 16 residues. CDR3 nucleotides: TGTGCCAGCAGTTACGGGTATCAATCAAACACAGATACGCAGTATTTT. This translates into CASSYGYQSNTDTQYF.

The V gene is TRBV19, the J gene TRBJ2-2; D possibly uses TRBD1 or TRBD2 (5 bases each). Germline CDR1 and CDR2: LNHDA and SQIVND (reference sequence). There are 13 residues in the CDR3. The V end was cut by 7 bases, the J end by 7 bases, with 13 bases between. CDR3 region: CASTSAGGGELFF. The DNA of the CDR3 is TGTGCCAGTACCTCGGCTGGGGGCGGGGAGCTGTTTTTT.

The chain carries TRBV7-2 and TRBJ1-2; 7 nucleotides agree with TRBD1. The germline V gene encodes CDR1 SGHTA and CDR2 FQGNSA. V lost 5 bases to trimming and J lost 6 bases; unmatched junction nucleotides: 6. The CDR3 is made up of 13 amino acids. In DNA, the CDR3 is TGTGCCAGCAGCCCCTGGGACAGTCATGGCTACACCTTC. Encoded protein: CASSPWDSHGYTF.

The V and J genes are TRBV9 and TRBJ1-2; TRBD1 matches 10 bases. CDR3 length: 17 amino acids. J gave up 4 bases and V 3 bases, and 12 bases lay outside the gene matches. Germline V gene sequence: CDR1 SGDLS, CDR2 YYNGEE. The CDR3 region is CASSADSGQGISYGYTF. The DNA of the CDR3 is TGTGCCAGCAGCGCCGACTCGGGACAGGGGATCTCCTATGGCTACACCTTC.

This chain joins TRBV29-1 and TRBJ1-1, with 7 positions matching TRBD1. CDR3 length: 10 residues. The germline CDR1 and CDR2 sequences are SQVTM and ANQGSEA. J lost 10 bases, V lost 6 bases, and 5 bases had no gene match. In DNA, the CDR3 is TGCAGCGTCCTGACAGGGCGAGCTTTCTTT. Protein product: CSVLTGRAFF.

The rearrangement joins TRBV28 to TRBJ1-3; D remains ambiguous. The V end lost 6 bases, the J end lost 0 bases, and 12 bases lay between the germline ends. This CDR3 is built from 15 residues. Germline V gene data show CDR1 as MDHEN and CDR2 as SYDVKM. DNA for the CDR3: TGTGCCAGCAGCTCGGGGTCCAGCTCTGGAAACACCATATATTTT. Its protein is CASSSGSSSGNTIYF.

This clone was found a few times. The V and J genes are TRBV6-6 and TRBJ1-2, with 10 positions matching TRBD1. Looked up from germline, CDR1 is MNHNY and CDR2 is SVGAGI (reference sequence). The CDR3 is made up of 14 amino acids. V gave up 3 bases and J gave up 6 bases; unmatched junction bases: 4. The CDR3, as DNA: TGTGCCAGCAGTTATGGGACAGGGGCCGATGGCTACACCTTC. It codes for CASSYGTGADGYTF.

This clone was observed a few times. Here the CDR3 reads CASTPDYYTGELFF. The CDR3, as DNA: TGTGCCAGTACTCCGGACTATTACACCGGGGAGCTGTTTTTT. The chain links TRBV19 to TRBJ2-2; D is perhaps TRBD2 (6 bases). The CDR3 runs 14 residues. The germline V and J ends were trimmed by 7 bases and 3 bases, with 12 bases remaining between them. Germline lookup yields CDR1 LNHDA and CDR2 SQIVND (reference sequence).